The T cell receptor beta chain under discussion was sequenced for a study of blood T cell repertoires in COVID-19. Study summary: Specimens from acute and convalescent COVID-19 originated in the United States, Italy and Spain. T cells, B-cell-depleted T cells, or PBMCs provided the cDNA or gDNA that served as material.

V was clipped by 6 bases and J by 3 bases, with 17 bases between them. The germline CDR1 and CDR2 sequences are LNHDA and SQIVND (reference sequence). The CDR3 has 15 residues. Method: immunoSEQ multiplex PCR; TCRdb's copy keeps in-frame clones and lacks some. Here the sample spans over 250,000 clones, 80% to 90% being singletons. The rearrangement uses TRBV19 and TRBJ2-5, with a tentative D call TRBD1 (6 bases). The sequencing input was peripheral blood. The receptor was isolated from a woman in her 50s who had recovered from COVID-19. CDR3 amino acids: CASRTASRGKETQYF. The DNA for the CDR3 is TGTGCCAGTAGGACAGCTAGCAGGGGAAAAGAGACCCAGTACTTC.